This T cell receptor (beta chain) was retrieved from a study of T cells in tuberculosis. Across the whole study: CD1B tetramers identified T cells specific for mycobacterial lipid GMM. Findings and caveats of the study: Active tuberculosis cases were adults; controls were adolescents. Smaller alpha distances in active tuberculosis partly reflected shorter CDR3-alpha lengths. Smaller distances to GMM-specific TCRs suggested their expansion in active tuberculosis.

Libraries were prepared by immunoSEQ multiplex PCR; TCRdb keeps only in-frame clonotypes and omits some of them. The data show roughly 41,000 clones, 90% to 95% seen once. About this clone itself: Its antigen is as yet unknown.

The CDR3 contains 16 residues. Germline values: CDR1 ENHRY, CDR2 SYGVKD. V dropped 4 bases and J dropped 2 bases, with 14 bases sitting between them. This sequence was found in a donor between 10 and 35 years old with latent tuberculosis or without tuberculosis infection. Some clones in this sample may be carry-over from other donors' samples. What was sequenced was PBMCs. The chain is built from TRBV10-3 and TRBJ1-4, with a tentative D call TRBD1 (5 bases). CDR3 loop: CAISARGGTTNEKLFF. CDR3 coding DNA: TGTGCCATCAGTGCAAGGGGAGGAACTACTAATGAAAAACTGTTTTTT.